This TCR beta chain originates from a study of T cells in Graves' hyperthyroidism and ophthalmopathy. Study observations and caveats: Onset of ophthalmopathy came a median approximately 6.5 months after the model predicted it.

The definition of stable Graves' hyperthyroidism was no ophthalmopathy progression within 18 months. CDR3 length: 18 residues. CDR1 and CDR2 (germline): SGHTA, FQGNSA. The ends lost 8 bases at V and 7 bases at J; junction bases unmatched: 21. Regions amplified from RNA transcripts were the TCR beta CDR3 regions. The TCR CDR3 was amplified in a first-round RT-PCR using the HTBI primer set. From the multiplex PCR reads, TCRdb called clonotypes with MiXCR, one entry per CDR3 protein. The sample comprises 95,000 to 110,000 distinct CDR3 sequences, over 45% of which are singletons, and 20% to 30% rests with the top ten. Points on this clonotype: The antigen is unknown.

Input material: blood. This receptor was taken from a man aged 35-49 years with Graves' hyperthyroidism. The V gene is TRBV7-2, the J gene TRBJ2-7; TRBD2 matches 12 bases. The CDR3: CASALTGLAGSSYNEQYF. CDR3 in DNA: TGTGCCAGCGCGCTTACAGGACTAGCGGGGTCGTCCTACAATGAGCAGTACTTC.